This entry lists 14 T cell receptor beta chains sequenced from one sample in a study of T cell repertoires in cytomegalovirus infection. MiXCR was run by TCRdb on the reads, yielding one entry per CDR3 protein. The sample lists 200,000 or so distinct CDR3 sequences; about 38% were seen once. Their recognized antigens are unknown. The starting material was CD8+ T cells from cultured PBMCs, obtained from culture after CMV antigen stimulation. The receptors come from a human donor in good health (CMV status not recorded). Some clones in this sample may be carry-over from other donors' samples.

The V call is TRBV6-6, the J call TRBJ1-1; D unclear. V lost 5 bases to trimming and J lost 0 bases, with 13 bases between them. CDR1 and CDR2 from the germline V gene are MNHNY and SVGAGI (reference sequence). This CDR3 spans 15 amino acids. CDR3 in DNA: TGTGCCAGCAGTGATAGAACAAATATGAACACTGAAGCTTTCTTT. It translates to CASSDRTNMNTEAFF.

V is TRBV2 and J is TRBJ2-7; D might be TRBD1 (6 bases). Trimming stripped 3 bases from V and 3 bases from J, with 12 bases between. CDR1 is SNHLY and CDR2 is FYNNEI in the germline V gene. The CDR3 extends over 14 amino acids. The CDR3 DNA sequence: TGTGCCAGCAGTGAGTCCCAGGGGAACTACGAGCAGTACTTC. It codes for CASSESQGNYEQYF.

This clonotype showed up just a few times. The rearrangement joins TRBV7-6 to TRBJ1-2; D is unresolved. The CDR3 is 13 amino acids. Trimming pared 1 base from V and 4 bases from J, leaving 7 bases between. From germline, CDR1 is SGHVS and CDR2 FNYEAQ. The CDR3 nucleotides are TGTGCCAGCAGCTTAGAGAGGGCCTATGGCTACACCTTC. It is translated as CASSLERAYGYTF.

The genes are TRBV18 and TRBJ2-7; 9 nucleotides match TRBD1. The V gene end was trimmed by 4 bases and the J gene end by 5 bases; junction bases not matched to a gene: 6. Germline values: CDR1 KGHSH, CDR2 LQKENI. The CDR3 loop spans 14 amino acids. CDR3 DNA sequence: TGTGCCAGCTCACTTGACAGGGGGGAAGACGAGCAGTACTTC. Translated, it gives CASSLDRGEDEQYF. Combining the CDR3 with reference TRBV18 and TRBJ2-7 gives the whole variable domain NAGVMQNPRHLVRRRGQEARLRCSPMKGHSHVYWYRQLPEEGLKFMVYLQKENIIDESGMPKERFSAEFPKEGPSILRIQQVVRGDSAAYFCASSLDRGEDEQYFGPGTRLTVT.

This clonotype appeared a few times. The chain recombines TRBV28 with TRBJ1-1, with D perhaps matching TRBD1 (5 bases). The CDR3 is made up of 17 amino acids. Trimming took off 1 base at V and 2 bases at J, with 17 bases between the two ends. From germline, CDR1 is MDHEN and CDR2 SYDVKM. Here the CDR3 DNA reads TGTGCCAGCAGTTTATACCCTCTGGGGGGAGTAAACACTGAAGCTTTCTTT. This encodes CASSLYPLGGVNTEAFF.

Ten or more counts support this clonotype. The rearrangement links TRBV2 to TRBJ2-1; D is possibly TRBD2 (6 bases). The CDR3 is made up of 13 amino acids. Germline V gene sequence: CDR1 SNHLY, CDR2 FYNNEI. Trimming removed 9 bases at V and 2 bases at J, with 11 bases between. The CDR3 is CARFGGAYNEQFF. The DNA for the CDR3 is TGTGCCAGGTTCGGAGGGGCCTACAATGAGCAGTTCTTC.

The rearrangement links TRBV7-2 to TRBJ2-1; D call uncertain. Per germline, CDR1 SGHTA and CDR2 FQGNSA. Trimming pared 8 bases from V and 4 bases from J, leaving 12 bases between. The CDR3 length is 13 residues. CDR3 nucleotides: TGTGCCAGCTGCCGTAGTCGTTACAATGAGCAGTTCTTC. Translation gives CASCRSRYNEQFF.

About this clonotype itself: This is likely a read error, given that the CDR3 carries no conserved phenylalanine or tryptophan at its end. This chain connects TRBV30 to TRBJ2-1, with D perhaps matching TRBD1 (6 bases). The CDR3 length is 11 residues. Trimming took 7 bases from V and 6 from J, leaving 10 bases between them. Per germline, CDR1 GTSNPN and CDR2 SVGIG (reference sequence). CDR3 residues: CAYDRSNEQFY. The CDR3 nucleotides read TGTGCCTATGACAGGAGCAATGAGCAGTTCTAC.

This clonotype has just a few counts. The CDR3 DNA is TGTGCCAGCAGCCAGGACAGGAGCTATGGCTACACCTTC. It is translated as CASSQDRSYGYTF. The V gene is TRBV12-3 or TRBV12-4, the J gene TRBJ1-2, with 7 bases identical to TRBD1. The CDR3 consists of 13 residues. V lost 6 bases, J lost 4 bases, and 5 bases stayed unmatched.

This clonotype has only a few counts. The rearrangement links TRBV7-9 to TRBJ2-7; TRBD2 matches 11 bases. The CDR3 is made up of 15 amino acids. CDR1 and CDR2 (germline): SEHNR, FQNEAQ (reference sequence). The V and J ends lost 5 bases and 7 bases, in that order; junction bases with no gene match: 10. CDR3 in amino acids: CASSPGTSGAPEQYF. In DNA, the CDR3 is TGTGCCAGCAGCCCCGGGACTAGCGGAGCCCCTGAGCAGTACTTC.

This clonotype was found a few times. CDR3 coding DNA: TGTGCCAGCAGCATAGGTTACTCTGGGGCCAACGTCCTGACTTTC. Its translation: CASSIGYSGANVLTF. The chain uses TRBV7-2 and TRBJ2-6, with D uncertain. V lost 5 bases, J lost 0 bases, and 8 bases lay in between. Germline V gene sequence: CDR1 SGHTA, CDR2 FQGNSA. CDR3 length: 15 residues.

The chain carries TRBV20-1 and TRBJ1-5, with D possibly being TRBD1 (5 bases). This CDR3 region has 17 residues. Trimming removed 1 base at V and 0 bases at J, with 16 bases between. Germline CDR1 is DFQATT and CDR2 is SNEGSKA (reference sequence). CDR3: CSARGRGFVTSNQPQHF. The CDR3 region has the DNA TGCAGTGCTAGAGGTCGGGGGTTTGTAACTAGCAATCAGCCCCAGCATTTT.

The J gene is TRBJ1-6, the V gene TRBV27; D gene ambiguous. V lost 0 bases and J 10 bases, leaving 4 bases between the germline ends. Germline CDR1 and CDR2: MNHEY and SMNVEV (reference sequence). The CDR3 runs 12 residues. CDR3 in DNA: TGTGCCAGCAGTTTATCGGCCTCACCCCTCCACTTT. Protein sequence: CASSLSASPLHF.

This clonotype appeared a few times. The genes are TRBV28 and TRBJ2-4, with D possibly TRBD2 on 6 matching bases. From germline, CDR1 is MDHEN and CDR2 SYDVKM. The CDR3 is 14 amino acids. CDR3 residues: CASGLGVKKNIQYF. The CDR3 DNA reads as TGTGCAAGCGGGCTCGGGGTCAAAAAAAACATTCAGTACTTC.